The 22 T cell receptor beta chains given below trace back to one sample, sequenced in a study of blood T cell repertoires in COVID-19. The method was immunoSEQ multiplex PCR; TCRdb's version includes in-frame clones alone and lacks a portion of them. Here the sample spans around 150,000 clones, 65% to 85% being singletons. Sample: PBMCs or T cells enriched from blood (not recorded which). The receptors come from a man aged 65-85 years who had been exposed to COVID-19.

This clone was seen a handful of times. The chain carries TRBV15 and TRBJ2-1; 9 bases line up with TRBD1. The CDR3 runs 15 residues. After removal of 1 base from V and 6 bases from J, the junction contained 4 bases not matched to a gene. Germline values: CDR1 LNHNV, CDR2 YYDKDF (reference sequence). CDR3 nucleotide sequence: TGTGCCACCAGCAGAGCCGGGACAGGGACCAATGAGCAGTTCTTC. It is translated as CATSRAGTGTNEQFF.

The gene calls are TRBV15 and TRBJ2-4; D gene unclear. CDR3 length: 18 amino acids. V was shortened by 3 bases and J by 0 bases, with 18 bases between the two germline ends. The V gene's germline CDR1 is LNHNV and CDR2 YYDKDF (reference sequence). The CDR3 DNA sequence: TGTGCCACCAGCAGTCTCCACCCGGAATCTAGAGCCAAAAACATTCAGTACTTC. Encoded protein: CATSSLHPESRAKNIQYF.

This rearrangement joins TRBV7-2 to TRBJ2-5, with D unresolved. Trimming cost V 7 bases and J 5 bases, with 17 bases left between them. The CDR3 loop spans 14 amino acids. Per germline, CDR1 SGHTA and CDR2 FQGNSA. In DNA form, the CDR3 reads TGTGCCAGCACCTGGGTGGCGGCGGCGGAGACCCAGTACTTC. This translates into CASTWVAAAETQYF.

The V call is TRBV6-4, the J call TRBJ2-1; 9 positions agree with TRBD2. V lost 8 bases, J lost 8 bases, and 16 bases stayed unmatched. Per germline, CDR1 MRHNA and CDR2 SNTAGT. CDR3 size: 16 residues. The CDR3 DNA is TGTGCCAGCCTCAATTATAGCGGGGGACCCCTCCATGAGCAGTTCTTC. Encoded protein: CASLNYSGGPLHEQFF.

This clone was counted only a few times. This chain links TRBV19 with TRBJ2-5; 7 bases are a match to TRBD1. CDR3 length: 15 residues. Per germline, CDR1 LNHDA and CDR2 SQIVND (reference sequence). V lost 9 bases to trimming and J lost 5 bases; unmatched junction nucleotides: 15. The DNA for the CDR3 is TGTGCCAGCGCCGACCTACAGGGGAATATGGAGACCCAGTACTTC. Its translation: CASADLQGNMETQYF.

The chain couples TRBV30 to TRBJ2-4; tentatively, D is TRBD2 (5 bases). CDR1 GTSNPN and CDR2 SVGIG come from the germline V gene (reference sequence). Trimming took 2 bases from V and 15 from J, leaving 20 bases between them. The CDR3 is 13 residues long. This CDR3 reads CAWSWSGPYVRYF. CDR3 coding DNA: TGTGCCTGGAGTTGGAGCGGCCCCTATGTAAGGTACTTC. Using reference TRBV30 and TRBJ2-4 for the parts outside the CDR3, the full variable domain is SQTIHQWPATLVQPVGSPLSLECTVEGTSNPNLYWYRQAAGRGLQLLFYSVGIGQISSEVPQNLSASRPQDRQFILSSKKLLLSDSGFYLCAWSWSGPYVRYFGAGTRLSVL.

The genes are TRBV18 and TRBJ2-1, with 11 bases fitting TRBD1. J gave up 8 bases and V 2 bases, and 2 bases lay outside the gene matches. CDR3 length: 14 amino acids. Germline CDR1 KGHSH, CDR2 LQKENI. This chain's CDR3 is CASSPLDRGHEQFF. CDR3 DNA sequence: TGTGCCAGCTCACCATTGGACAGGGGGCATGAGCAGTTCTTC. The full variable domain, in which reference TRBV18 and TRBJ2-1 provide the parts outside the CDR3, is NAGVMQNPRHLVRRRGQEARLRCSPMKGHSHVYWYRQLPEEGLKFMVYLQKENIIDESGMPKERFSAEFPKEGPSILRIQQVVRGDSAAYFCASSPLDRGHEQFFGPGTRLTVL.

The CDR3 DNA follows: TGTGCCAGTAGGGGACAGGGGAGAACCTACGAGCAGTACTTC. Amino acids: CASRGQGRTYEQYF. The V gene is TRBV19, the J gene TRBJ2-7; 10 positions agree with TRBD1. From germline, CDR1 is LNHDA and CDR2 SQIVND (reference sequence). The ends lost 6 bases at V and 2 bases at J; junction bases unmatched: 4. This CDR3 is 14 amino acids long.

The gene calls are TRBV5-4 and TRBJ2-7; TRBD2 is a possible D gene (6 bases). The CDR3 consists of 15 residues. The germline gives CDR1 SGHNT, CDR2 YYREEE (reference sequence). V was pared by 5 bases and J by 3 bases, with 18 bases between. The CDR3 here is CASSLETGVGYEQYF. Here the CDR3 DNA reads TGTGCCAGCAGTCTTGAGACGGGGGTGGGCTACGAGCAGTACTTC.

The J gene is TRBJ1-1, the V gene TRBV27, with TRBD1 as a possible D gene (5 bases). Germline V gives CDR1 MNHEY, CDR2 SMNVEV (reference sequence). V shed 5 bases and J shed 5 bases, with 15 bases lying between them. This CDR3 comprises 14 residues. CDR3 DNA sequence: TGTGCCAGCAGTCCCACCAGGGTGGCGACTGAAGCTTTCTTT. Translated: CASSPTRVATEAFF.

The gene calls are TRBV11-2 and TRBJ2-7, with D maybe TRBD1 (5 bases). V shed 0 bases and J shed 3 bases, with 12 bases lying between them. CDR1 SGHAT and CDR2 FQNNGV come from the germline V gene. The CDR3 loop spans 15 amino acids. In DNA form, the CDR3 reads TGTGCCAGCAGCTTAGATCGAAGGGGATTCTACGAGCAGTACTTC. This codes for CASSLDRRGFYEQYF.

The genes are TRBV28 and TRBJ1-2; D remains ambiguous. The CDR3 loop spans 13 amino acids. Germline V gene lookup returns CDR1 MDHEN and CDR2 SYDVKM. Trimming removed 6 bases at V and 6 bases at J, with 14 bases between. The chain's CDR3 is CASRPPVADGYTF. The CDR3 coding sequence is TGTGCCAGCAGACCCCCGGTGGCGGATGGCTACACCTTC.

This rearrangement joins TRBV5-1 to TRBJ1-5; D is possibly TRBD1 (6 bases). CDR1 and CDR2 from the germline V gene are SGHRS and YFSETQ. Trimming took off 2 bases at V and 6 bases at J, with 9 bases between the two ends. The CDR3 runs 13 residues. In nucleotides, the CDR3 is TGCGCCAGCAGCTTAACAGGGAGTCAGCCCCAGCATTTT. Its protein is CASSLTGSQPQHF. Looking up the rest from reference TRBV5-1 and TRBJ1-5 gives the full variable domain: KAGVTQTPRYLIKTRGQQVTLSCSPISGHRSVSWYQQTPGQGLQFLFEYFSETQRNKGNFPGRFSGRQFSNSRSEMNVSTLELGDSALYLCASSLTGSQPQHFGDGTRLSIL.

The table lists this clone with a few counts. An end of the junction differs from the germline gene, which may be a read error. The CDR3 DNA follows: TGTGCCAGTAGCATCCTAGGGGAAGAAAGCACTCAGCCCCAGCATTTT. Its protein product is CASSILGEESTQPQHF. The V and J genes are TRBV19 and TRBJ1-5; possibly TRBD1 for D (5 bases). CDR1 is LNHDA, CDR2 SQIVND, per germline (reference sequence). The length of the CDR3 is 16 residues.

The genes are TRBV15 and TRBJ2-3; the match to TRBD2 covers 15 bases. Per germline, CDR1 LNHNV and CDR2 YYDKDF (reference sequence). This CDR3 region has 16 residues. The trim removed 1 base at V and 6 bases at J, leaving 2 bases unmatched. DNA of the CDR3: TGTGCCACCAGCAGAGGGACTAGCGGGGGGGCGGATACGCAGTATTTT. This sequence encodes CATSRGTSGGADTQYF. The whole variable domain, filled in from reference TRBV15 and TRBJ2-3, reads DAMVIQNPRYQVTQFGKPVTLSCSQTLNHNVMYWYQQKSSQAPKLLFHYYDKDFNNEADTPDNFQSRRPNTSFCFLDIRSPGLGDTAMYLCATSRGTSGGADTQYFGPGTRLTVL.

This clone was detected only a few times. The CDR3 DNA follows: TGTGCCAGCAGCACGGACAGGGGGGCTTATTATGGCTACACCTTC. It is translated as CASSTDRGAYYGYTF. The gene calls are TRBV9 and TRBJ1-2, with TRBD1 matching 10 bases. J was trimmed by 5 bases and V by 4 bases; bases with no gene match: 8. Germline loops: CDR1 SGDLS, CDR2 YYNGEE. This CDR3 spans 15 amino acids.

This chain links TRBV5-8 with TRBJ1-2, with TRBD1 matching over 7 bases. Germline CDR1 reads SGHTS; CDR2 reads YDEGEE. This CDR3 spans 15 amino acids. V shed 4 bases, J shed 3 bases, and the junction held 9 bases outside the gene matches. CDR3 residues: CASSQRDSRYYGYTF. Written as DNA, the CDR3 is TGTGCCAGCAGCCAACGGGACAGCCGGTACTATGGCTACACCTTC.

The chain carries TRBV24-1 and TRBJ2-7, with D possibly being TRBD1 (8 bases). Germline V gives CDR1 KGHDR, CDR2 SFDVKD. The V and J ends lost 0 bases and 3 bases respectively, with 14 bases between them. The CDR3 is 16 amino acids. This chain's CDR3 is CATSDLVDRDYYEQYF. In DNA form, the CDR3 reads TGTGCCACCAGTGATTTGGTGGACAGGGACTACTACGAGCAGTACTTC.

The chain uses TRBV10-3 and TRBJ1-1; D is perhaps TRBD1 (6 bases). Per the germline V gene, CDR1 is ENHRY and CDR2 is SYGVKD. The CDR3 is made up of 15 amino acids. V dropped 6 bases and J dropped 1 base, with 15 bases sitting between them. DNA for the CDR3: TGTGCCATCAGAAGGGACACCGCGGGGAACACTGAAGCTTTCTTT. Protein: CAIRRDTAGNTEAFF.

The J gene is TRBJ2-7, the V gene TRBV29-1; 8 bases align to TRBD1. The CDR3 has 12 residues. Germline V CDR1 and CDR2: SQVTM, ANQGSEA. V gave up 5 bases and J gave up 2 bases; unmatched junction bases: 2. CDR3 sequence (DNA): TGCAGCGTTACGGACAGGGCCTACGAGCAGTACTTC. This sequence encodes CSVTDRAYEQYF.

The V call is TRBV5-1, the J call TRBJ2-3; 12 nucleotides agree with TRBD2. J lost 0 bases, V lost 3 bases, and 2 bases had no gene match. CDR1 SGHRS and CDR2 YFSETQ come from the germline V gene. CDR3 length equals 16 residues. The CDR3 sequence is CASSSGLAGSTDTQYF. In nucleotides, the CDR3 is TGCGCCAGCAGCTCAGGACTAGCGGGGAGCACAGATACGCAGTATTTT.

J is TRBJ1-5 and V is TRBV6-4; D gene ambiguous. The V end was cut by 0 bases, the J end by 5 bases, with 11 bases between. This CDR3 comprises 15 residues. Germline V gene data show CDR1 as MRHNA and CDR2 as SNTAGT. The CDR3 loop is CASSDSGPRDQPQHF. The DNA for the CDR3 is TGTGCCAGCAGTGACTCCGGACCGAGGGATCAGCCCCAGCATTTT.